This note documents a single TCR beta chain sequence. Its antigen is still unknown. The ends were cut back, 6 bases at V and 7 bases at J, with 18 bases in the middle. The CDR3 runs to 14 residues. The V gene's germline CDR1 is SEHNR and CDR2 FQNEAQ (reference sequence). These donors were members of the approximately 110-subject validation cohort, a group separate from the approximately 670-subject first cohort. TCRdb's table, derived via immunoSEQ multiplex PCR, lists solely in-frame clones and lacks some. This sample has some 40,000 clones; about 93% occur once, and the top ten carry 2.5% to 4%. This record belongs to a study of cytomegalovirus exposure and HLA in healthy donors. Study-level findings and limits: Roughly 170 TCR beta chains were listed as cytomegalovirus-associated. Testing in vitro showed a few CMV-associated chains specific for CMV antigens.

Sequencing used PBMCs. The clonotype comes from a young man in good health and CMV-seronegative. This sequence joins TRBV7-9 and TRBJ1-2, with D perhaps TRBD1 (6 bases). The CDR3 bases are TGTGCCAGCAGTTCGACAGGATACTTTATTGGCTACACCTTC. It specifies CASSSTGYFIGYTF.